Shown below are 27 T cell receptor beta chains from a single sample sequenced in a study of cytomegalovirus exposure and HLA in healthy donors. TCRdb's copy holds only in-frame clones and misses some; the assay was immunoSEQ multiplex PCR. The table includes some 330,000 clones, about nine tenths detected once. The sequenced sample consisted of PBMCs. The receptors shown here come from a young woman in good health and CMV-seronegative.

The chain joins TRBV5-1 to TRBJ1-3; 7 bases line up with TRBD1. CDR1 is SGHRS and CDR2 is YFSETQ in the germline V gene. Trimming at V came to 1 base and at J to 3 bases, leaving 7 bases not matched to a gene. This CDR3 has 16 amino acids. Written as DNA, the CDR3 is TGCGCCAGCAGCTTGCGCCCCAGGGGGGATGGAAACACCATATATTTT. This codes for CASSLRPRGDGNTIYF.

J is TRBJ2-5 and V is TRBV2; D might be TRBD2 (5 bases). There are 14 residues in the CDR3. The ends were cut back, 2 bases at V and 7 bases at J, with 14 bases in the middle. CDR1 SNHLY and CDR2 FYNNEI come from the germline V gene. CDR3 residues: CASSESLPEGTQYF. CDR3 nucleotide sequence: TGTGCCAGCAGTGAAAGCCTACCCGAGGGGACCCAGTACTTC.

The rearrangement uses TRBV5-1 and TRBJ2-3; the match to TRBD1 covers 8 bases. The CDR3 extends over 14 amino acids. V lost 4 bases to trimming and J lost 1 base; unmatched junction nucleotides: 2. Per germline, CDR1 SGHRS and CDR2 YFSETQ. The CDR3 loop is CASSKDRGTDTQYF. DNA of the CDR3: TGCGCCAGCAGCAAGGACAGGGGCACAGATACGCAGTATTTT.

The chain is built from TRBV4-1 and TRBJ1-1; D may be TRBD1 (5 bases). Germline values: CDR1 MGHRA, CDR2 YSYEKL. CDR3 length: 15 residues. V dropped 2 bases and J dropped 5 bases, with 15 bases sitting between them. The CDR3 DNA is TGCGCCAGCAGCCAACCGGGACGGCGGGGGACTGAAGCTTTCTTT. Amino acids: CASSQPGRRGTEAFF.

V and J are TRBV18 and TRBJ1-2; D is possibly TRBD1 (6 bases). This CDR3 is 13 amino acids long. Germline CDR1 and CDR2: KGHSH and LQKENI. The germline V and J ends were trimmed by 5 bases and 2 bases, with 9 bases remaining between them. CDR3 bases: TGTGCCAGCTCAGAGGACAGCAACTATGGCTACACCTTC. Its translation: CASSEDSNYGYTF.

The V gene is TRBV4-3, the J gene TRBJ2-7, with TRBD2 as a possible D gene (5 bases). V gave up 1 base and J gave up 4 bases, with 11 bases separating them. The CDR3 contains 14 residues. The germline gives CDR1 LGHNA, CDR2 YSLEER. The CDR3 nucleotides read TGCGCCAGCAGCCAAGCTTCGGGAAAATACGAGCAGTACTTC. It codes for CASSQASGKYEQYF.

CDR3 amino acids: CASSLAGGVLYEQYF. The CDR3 DNA sequence: TGTGCCAGCAGTTTGGCAGGGGGTGTTTTGTACGAGCAGTACTTC. The chain joins TRBV27 to TRBJ2-7; 7 bases agree with TRBD1. The CDR3 has 15 residues. CDR1 and CDR2 from the germline V gene are MNHEY and SMNVEV (reference sequence). The ends lost 3 bases at V and 4 bases at J; junction bases unmatched: 9.

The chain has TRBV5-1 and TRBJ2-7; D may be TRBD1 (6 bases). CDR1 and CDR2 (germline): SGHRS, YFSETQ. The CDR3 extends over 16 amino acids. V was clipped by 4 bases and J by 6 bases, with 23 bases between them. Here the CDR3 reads CASSVTTGEPLREQYF. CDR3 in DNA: TGCGCCAGCAGCGTGACGACAGGCGAGCCCCTTCGCGAGCAGTACTTC.

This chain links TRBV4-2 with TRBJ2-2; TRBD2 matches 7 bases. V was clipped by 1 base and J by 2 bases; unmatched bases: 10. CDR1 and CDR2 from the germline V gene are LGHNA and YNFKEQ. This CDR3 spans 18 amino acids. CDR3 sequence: CASSQAPQTSQNTGELFF. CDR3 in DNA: TGTGCCAGCAGCCAAGCCCCTCAGACTAGCCAAAACACCGGGGAGCTGTTTTTT.

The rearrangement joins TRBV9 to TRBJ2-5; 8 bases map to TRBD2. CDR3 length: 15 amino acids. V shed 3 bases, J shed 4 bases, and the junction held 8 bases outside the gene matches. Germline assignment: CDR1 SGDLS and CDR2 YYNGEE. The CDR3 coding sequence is TGTGCCAGCAGCGCCGGGGGGGGAGCCGGAGAGACCCAGTACTTC. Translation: CASSAGGGAGETQYF.

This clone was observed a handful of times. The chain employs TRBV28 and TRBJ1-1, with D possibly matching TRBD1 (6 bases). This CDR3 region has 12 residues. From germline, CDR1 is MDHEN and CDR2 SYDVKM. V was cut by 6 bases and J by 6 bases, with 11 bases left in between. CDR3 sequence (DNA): TGTGCCAGCAGAGAACAGGGACCTGAAGCTTTCTTT. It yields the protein CASREQGPEAFF.

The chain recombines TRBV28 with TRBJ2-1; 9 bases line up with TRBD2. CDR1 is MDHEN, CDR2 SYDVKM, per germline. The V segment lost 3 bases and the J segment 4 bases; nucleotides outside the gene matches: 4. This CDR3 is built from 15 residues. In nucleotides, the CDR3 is TGTGCCAGCAGTTTCCCGGGACTAGCTTACAATGAGCAGTTCTTC. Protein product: CASSFPGLAYNEQFF.

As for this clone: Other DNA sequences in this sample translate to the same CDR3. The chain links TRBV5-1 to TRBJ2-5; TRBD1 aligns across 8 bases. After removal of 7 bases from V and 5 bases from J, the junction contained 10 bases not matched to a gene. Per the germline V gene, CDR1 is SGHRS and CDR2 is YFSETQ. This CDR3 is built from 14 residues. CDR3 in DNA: TGCGCCAGCTCCGGGCAGGGGGCGCGGGAGACCCAGTACTTC. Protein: CASSGQGARETQYF.

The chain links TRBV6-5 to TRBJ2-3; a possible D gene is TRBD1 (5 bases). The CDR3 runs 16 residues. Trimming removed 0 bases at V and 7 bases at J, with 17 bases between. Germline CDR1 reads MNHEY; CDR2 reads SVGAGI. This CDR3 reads CASSYSIDRRINTQYF. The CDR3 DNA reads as TGTGCCAGCAGTTACTCGATTGACAGAAGAATCAATACGCAGTATTTT.

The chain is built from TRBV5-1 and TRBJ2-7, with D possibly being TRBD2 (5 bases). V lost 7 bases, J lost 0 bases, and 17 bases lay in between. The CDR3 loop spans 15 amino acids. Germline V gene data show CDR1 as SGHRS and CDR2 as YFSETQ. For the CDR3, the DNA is TGCGCCAGCGGACCTGGAGGAACCATCTCCTACGAGCAGTACTTC. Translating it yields CASGPGGTISYEQYF.

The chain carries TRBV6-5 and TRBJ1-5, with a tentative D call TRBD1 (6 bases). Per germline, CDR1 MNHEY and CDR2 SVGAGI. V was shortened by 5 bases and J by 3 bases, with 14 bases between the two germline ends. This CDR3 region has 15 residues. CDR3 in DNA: TGTGCCAGCAGTGGTCACAGGGTGAACAATCAGCCCCAGCATTTT. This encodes CASSGHRVNNQPQHF.

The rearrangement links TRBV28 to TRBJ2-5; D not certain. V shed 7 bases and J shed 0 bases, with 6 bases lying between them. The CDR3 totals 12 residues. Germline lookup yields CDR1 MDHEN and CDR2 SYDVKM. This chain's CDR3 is CASTGYQETQYF. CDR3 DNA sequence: TGTGCCAGCACAGGCTACCAAGAGACCCAGTACTTC.

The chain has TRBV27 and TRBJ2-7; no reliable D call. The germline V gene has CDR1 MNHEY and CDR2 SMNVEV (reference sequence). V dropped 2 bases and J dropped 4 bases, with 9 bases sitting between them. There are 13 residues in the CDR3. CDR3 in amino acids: CASSLTFRYEQYF. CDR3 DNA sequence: TGTGCCAGCAGTTTAACCTTCAGGTACGAGCAGTACTTC.

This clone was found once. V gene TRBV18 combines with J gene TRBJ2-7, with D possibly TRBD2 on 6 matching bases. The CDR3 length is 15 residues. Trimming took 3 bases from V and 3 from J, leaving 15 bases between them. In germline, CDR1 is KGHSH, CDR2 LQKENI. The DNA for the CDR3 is TGTGCCAGCTCACCCTCCTCCGCGGGAAACTACGAGCAGTACTTC. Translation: CASSPSSAGNYEQYF.

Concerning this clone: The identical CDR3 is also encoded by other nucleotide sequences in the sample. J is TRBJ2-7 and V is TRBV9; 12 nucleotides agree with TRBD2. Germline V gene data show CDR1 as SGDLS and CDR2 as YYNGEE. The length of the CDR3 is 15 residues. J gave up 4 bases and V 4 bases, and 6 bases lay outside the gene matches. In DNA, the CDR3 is TGTGCCAGCAGCCCAAGACTAGCGGGGGTATACGAGCAGTACTTC. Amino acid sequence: CASSPRLAGVYEQYF.

The CDR3 is CASSEIGSGPAYEQYF. The CDR3 DNA sequence: TGCGCCAGCAGTGAAATCGGGAGCGGTCCCGCCTACGAGCAGTACTTC. This sequence joins TRBV10-2 and TRBJ2-7, with a weak D call TRBD2 (6 bases). V was trimmed by 3 bases and J by 2 bases, leaving 17 bases between them. The CDR3 length is 16 residues. CDR1 and CDR2 from the germline V gene are WSHSY and SAAADI.

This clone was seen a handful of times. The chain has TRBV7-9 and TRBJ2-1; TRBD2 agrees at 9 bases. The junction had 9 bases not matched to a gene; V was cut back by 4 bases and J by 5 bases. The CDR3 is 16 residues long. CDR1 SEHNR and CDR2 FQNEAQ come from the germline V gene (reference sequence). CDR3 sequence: CASSYRGGTSHNEQFF. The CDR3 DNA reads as TGTGCCAGCAGCTACCGCGGCGGGACTAGCCACAATGAGCAGTTCTTC.

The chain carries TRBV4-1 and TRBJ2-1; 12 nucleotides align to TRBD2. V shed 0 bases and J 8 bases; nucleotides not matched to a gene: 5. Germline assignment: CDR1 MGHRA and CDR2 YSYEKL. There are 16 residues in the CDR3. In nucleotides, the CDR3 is TGCGCCAGCAGCCAAGAGGGTCTAGCGGGAGGGTATGAGCAGTTCTTC. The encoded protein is CASSQEGLAGGYEQFF.

Here the CDR3 reads CASSVDTSRFHEQYF. In nucleotides, the CDR3 is TGTGCCAGCAGCGTAGATACTAGCAGGTTCCACGAGCAGTACTTC. This chain uses TRBV7-2 with TRBJ2-7, with a weak D call TRBD2 (6 bases). This CDR3 has 15 residues. In germline, CDR1 is SGHTA, CDR2 FQGNSA. Trimming cost V 5 bases and J 5 bases, with 19 bases left between them.

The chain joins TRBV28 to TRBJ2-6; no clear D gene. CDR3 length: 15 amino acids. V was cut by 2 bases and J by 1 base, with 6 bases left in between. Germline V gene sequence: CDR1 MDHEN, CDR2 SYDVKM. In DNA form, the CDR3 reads TGTGCCAGCAGTTTAATCGGGTCTGGGGCCAACGTCCTGACTTTC. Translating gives CASSLIGSGANVLTF.

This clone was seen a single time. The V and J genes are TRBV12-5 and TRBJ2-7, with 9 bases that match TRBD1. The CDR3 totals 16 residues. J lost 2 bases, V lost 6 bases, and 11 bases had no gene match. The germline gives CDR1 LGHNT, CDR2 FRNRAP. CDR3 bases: TGTGCTAGTGGGATAAAATGGGACAGGGTAACCTACGAGCAGTACTTC. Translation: CASGIKWDRVTYEQYF. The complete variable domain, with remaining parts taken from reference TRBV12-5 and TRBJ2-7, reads DARVTQTPRHKVTEMGQEVTMRCQPILGHNTVFWYRQTMMQGLELLAYFRNRAPLDDSGMPKDRFSAEMPDATLATLKIQPSEPRDSAVYFCASGIKWDRVTYEQYFGPGTRLTVT.

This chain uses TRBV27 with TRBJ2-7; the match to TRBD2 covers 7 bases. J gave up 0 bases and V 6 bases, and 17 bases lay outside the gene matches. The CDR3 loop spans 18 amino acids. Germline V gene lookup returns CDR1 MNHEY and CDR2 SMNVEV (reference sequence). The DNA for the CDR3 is TGTGCCAGCAGGCGGGTGGGGGAGGGCCGCCCTGGCTCCTACGAGCAGTACTTC. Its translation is CASRRVGEGRPGSYEQYF.